This T cell receptor (beta chain) was identified during a study of PD-L1 blockade in urothelial cancer. Time point defined: pretreatment peripheral blood. Each patient presented with locally advanced or metastatic urothelial carcinoma. Each patient contributed between 1 and 8 total time points of blood mononuclear cells, pretreatment and during treatment. V dropped 3 bases and J dropped 3; count of bases not matched to a gene: 3. The CDR3 loop spans 15 amino acids. Germline V gene sequence: CDR1 SGHRS, CDR2 YFSETQ. Method: immunoSEQ multiplex PCR; TCRdb's copy keeps in-frame clones and lacks some. The data contain about 81,000 clones, roughly 90% of them singletons.

The material was PBMCs, obtained around atezolizumab (anti-PD-L1) treatment. J is TRBJ2-2 and V is TRBV5-1; 9 bases agree with TRBD1. This receptor was obtained from a woman of 80 years or more with urothelial cancer. Written as DNA, the CDR3 is TGCGCCAGCAGCTCGAGGACAGGGGACACCGGGGAGCTGTTTTTT. Translation: CASSSRTGDTGELFF.